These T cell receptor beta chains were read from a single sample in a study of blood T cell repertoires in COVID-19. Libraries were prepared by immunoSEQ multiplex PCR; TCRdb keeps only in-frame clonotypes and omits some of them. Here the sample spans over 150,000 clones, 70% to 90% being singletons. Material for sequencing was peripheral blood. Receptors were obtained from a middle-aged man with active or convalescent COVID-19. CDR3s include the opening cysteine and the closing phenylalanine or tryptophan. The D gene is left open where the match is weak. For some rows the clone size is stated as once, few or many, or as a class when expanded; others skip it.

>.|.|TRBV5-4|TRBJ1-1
CASSGTGLNTEAFF
TGTGCCAGCAGCGGAACAGGGTTGAACACTGAAGCTTTCTTT
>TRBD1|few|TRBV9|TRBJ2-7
CASSNRGAEQYF
TGTGCCAGCAGTAACAGGGGAGCCGAGCAGTACTTC
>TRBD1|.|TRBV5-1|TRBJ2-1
CASSLGTGSYNEQFF
TGCGCCAGCAGCTTGGGGACAGGTTCCTACAATGAGCAGTTCTTC
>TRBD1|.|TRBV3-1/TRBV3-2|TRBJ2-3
CASSQLGTVDTDTQYF
TGTGCCAGCAGCCAACTTGGGACAGTAGACACAGATACGCAGTATTTT
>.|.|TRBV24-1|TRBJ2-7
CATSDGTRPYEQYF
TGTGCCACCAGTGATGGGACAAGACCCTACGAGCAGTACTTC
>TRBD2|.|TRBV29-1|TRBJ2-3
CSGHSGGADTQYF
TGCAGCGGCCATAGCGGGGGAGCAGATACGCAGTATTTT
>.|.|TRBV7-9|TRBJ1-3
CASSLGRQISGNTIYF
TGTGCCAGCAGCTTAGGGAGGCAGATCTCTGGAAACACCATATATTTT
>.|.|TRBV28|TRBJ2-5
CASSLWNAVQETQYF
TGTGCCAGCAGTTTATGGAACGCGGTCCAAGAGACCCAGTACTTC
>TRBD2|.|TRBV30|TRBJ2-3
CAWNGAGGLYTQYF
TGTGCCTGGAATGGAGCGGGGGGGCTGTATACGCAGTATTTT
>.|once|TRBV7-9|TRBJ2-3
CASSSSGSSTDTQYF
TGTGCCAGCAGCTCCTCGGGGTCTAGCACAGATACGCAGTATTTT
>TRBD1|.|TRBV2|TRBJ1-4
CASRLDRGGEKLFF
TGTGCCAGCAGGTTGGACAGGGGGGGGGAAAAACTGTTTTTT
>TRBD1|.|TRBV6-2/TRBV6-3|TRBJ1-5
CASSYRDRVSDSNQPQHF
TGTGCCAGCAGTTACCGGGACAGGGTATCGGATAGCAATCAGCCCCAGCATTTT
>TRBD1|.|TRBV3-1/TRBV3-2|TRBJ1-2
CASSQQQGAKGYTF
TGTGCCAGCAGCCAACAACAGGGGGCTAAAGGCTACACCTTC
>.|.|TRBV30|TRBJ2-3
CAWSLPGGPTQYF
TGTGCCTGGAGTCTCCCCGGGGGACCTACGCAGTATTTT
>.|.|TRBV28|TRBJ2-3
CASSPRADPSTDTQYF
TGTGCCAGCAGTCCGAGGGCTGACCCTAGCACAGATACGCAGTATTTT
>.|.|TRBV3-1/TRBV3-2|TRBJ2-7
CASSRGYEQYF
TGTGCCAGCAGTAGGGGATACGAGCAGTACTTC
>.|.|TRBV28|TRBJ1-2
CASSPDTPLGYTF
TGTGCCAGCAGTCCAGATACACCGTTGGGCTACACCTTC
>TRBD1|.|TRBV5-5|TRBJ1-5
CASSHWGGQGLNQPQHF
TGTGCCAGCAGCCACTGGGGGGGACAGGGACTCAATCAGCCCCAGCATTTT
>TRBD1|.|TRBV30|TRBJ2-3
CAWSVDRGADTQYF
TGTGCCTGGAGTGTAGACAGGGGGGCAGATACGCAGTATTTT
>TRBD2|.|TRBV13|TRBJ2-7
CASRSGLAASEQYF
TGTGCCAGCAGATCCGGACTAGCGGCATCCGAGCAGTACTTC
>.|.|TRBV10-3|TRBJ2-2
CAMAWANTGELFF
TGTGCCATGGCGTGGGCTAACACCGGGGAGCTGTTTTTT
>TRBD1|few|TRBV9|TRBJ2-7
CASSDGDRGSYEQYF
TGTGCCAGCAGCGACGGGGACAGGGGCTCCTACGAGCAGTACTTC
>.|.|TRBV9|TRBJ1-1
CASSVDGNTEAFF
TGTGCCAGCAGCGTAGACGGGAACACTGAAGCTTTCTTT
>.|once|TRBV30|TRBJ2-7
CAWRRGKGSYEQYF
TGTGCCTGGAGAAGGGGAAAGGGCTCCTACGAGCAGTACTTC
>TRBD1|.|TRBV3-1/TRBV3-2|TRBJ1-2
CASWGQGNYGYTF
TGTGCCAGTTGGGGACAGGGGAACTATGGCTACACCTTC
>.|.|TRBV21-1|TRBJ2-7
CASSKVEAGTSYEQYF
TGTGCCAGCAGCAAAGTAGAAGCGGGGACCTCCTACGAGCAGTACTTC
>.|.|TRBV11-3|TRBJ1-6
CASSLGENAPLHF
TGTGCCAGCAGCTTAGGCGAAAACGCACCCCTCCACTTT
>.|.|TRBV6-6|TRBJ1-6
CASSRPGLSSPRDSPLHF
TGTGCCAGCAGCCGACCGGGACTGAGTTCCCCTAGGGATTCACCCCTCCACTTT
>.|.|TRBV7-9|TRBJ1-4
CASSLSSTNEKLFF
TGTGCCAGCAGCCTCAGTTCAACTAATGAAAAACTGTTTTTT
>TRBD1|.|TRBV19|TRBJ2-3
CASSTTPQGATDTQYF
TGTGCCAGTAGTACCACCCCCCAGGGGGCCACAGATACGCAGTATTTT
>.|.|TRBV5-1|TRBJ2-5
CASSPRRARETQYF
TGCGCCAGCAGCCCGAGGCGGGCCCGGGAGACCCAGTACTTC
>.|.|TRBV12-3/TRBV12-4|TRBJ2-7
CASSPNYEQYF
TGTGCCAGCAGCCCAAACTACGAGCAGTACTTC
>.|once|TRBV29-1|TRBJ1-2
CSVTGLGGYTF
TGCAGCGTTACAGGGTTGGGTGGCTACACCTTC
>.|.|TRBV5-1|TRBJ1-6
CASSRSSPLHF
TGCGCCAGCAGCCGGAGTTCACCCCTCCACTTT
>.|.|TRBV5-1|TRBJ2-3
CASSEGLGSDTQYF
TGCGCCAGCAGCGAAGGACTTGGCTCAGATACGCAGTATTTT
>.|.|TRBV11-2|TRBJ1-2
CASSLLPEDFYGYTF
TGTGCCAGCAGCTTACTCCCGGAGGATTTCTATGGCTACACCTTC
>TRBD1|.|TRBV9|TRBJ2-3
CASSTGTGVGTDTQYF
TGTGCCAGCAGCACCGGGACAGGAGTAGGCACAGATACGCAGTATTTT
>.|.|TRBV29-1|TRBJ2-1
CSGRESSYNEQFF
TGCAGCGGAAGGGAGAGCTCCTACAATGAGCAGTTCTTC
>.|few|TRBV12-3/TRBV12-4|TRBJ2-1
CASISDSDDEQFF
TGTGCCAGCATATCGGACAGCGACGATGAGCAGTTCTTC
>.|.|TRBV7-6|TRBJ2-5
CASSLTGIGNQETQYF
TGTGCCAGCAGCTTAACAGGGATCGGAAACCAAGAGACCCAGTACTTC
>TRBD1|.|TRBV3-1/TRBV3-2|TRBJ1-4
CASSSTGTGDEKLFF
TGTGCCAGCAGCTCGACCGGGACAGGGGATGAAAAACTGTTTTTT
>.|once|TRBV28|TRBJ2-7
CASSLYPGTYEQYF
TGTGCCAGCAGTTTATATCCGGGTACCTACGAGCAGTACTTC
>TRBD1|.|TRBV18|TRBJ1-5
CASSPTGGDQPQHF
TGTGCCAGCTCACCGACAGGGGGTGATCAGCCCCAGCATTTT